This TCR beta chain appears in the sequencing data of a study of CD8 T cells in Susac syndrome. This CDR3 contains 17 residues. Trimming at V came to 4 bases and at J to 3 bases, leaving 7 bases not matched to a gene. CDR1 and CDR2 (germline): MNHEY, SVGAGI. Random-hexamer reverse transcription was applied to about 0.45 to 1 ug RNA. From the immunoSEQ multiplex PCR reads, TCRdb called clonotypes with MiXCR, one entry per CDR3 protein. The table lists about 400,000 distinct CDR3 sequences, 75% to 90% of them singletons, with 0.09% to 0.15% in the top ten. The sequenced sample consisted of CD8+ T cells from PBMCs. The clonotype was recovered from a human donor with multiple sclerosis. This chain connects TRBV6-5 to TRBJ2-1, with 12 bases lining up with TRBD2. Here the CDR3 reads CASSSLAGGPNYNEQFF. The CDR3 coding sequence is TGTGCCAGCAGTTCCCTAGCGGGAGGGCCGAACTACAATGAGCAGTTCTTC.